The sequence of this T cell receptor beta chain was determined in a study of lymphopenia after photon versus proton radiotherapy. Study-level findings and limits: Post-nadir diversity loss with photons came from oligoclonal expansion, particularly CD8+ Temra cells. Photon-treated patients lost naive T cells and TCR diversity; proton-treated stayed stable.

Here immunoSEQ multiplex PCR was the method, and the copy in TCRdb shows in-frame clones only, minus some. The table lists about 16,000 clones, more than 85% of them singletons. The CDR3 has 14 residues. Trimming removed 6 bases from V and 4 bases from J; junction bases left unmatched: 5. Looked up from germline, CDR1 is KGHSH and CDR2 is LQKENI. As for this clone: Antigen: not known.

The receptor was derived from an older woman with cholangiocarcinoma. Some clones in this sample may be carry-over from other donors' samples. The chain employs TRBV18 and TRBJ1-1, with 10 bases that match TRBD1. The sequenced sample was peripheral blood, obtained from a patient treated with proton-based radiotherapy. Here the CDR3 reads CASSPDRGPTEAFF. CDR3 sequence (DNA): TGTGCCAGCTCCCCCGACAGGGGGCCCACTGAAGCTTTCTTT.